The present T cell receptor (beta chain) was sequenced within a study of regulatory T cells in long-lasting Graves disease. The authors built TCR beta libraries using iRepertoire HTBI primers and Arm-PCR of CDR3 regions. TCRdb called the multiplex PCR reads again in MiXCR, with one record for every CDR3 protein. The sample lists 390,000 or so distinct CDR3 sequences, roughly 12% occurring once. Time point: newly diagnosed GD, antithyroid drugs for less than 3 months. The authors made the TCR library using RNA they extracted from PBMCs. Germline loops: CDR1 SGHTA, CDR2 FQGNSA. The CDR3 has 13 amino acids. The germline V and J ends were trimmed by 5 bases and 4 bases, with 9 bases remaining between them. In addition, the sample was reused for a study of T cells in Graves' hyperthyroidism and ophthalmopathy. That report notes: Graves' hyperthyroidism qualified as stable when ophthalmopathy did not progress within 18 months. Based on clinical symptoms, serum thyroxine and TRAb, thyroid ultrasound and orbital computed tomography, diagnoses were reached.

The V gene is TRBV7-2, the J gene TRBJ1-5, with D uncertain. The sequence came from a woman younger than 30 with Graves disease. The input for sequencing was peripheral blood mononuclear cells (PBMCs), taken at new diagnosis, from a patient treated with antithyroid drugs. The CDR3 region is CASSIDLNQPQHF. In nucleotides, the CDR3 is TGTGCCAGCAGCATAGACCTGAATCAGCCCCAGCATTTT.